This TCR beta chain was identified during a study of blood T cell repertoires in COVID-19. During active infection, Seattle patients enrolled and were then monitored through disease. Some clones are missing from TCRdb's copy, which holds only in-frame ones; the method was immunoSEQ multiplex PCR. The profile shows some 180,000 clones, over 70% of them singletons. The CDR3 spans 17 residues. V shed 2 bases and J shed 3 bases, with 20 bases lying between them. Germline lookup yields CDR1 SGHNT and CDR2 YYREEE (reference sequence). This clonotype was sampled from a woman aged 40 to 50 with COVID-19, enrolled during active disease. This chain connects TRBV5-4 to TRBJ1-2; D possibly corresponds to TRBD1 (6 bases). Source material: peripheral blood. The CDR3 nucleotides read TGTGCCAGCAGCTTCGGGGCTCAGAGGCGGGGGCACTATGGCTACACCTTC. Encoded protein: CASSFGAQRRGHYGYTF.